Sequencing of this TCR beta chain was carried out in a study of shared clonotypes between healthy human individuals. This clone showed up just a few times. Its antigen is not identified. Other DNA sequences in the sample encode the same CDR3. General study results and limits: What rarefaction showed was incomplete sorted-subset sequencing despite large depth.

The investigators split CD4+ cells into a CD45RA+ naive subset and a CD45RA-negative memory subset. Deep-level settings were used for running the assay. The authors split each subset's genomic DNA evenly across several immunoSEQ plates. Repertoires were generated with immunoSEQ multiplex PCR, while TCRdb's copy carries only in-frame clones and drops some. The sample contains about 680,000 clones, around four fifths of which appear only once. Sequenced sample: memory CD4+ T cells sorted from blood. Subset given: CD45RA-negative fraction. This receptor was taken from a woman aged 25 to 45 in good health.

The chain's CDR3 is CSVLQGTDTQYF. The DNA for the CDR3 is TGCAGCGTTCTCCAGGGCACAGATACGCAGTATTTT. This chain links TRBV29-1 with TRBJ2-3; D not certain. Per germline, CDR1 SQVTM and CDR2 ANQGSEA. V lost 5 bases to trimming and J lost 1 base, with 7 bases between them. This CDR3 has 12 residues.